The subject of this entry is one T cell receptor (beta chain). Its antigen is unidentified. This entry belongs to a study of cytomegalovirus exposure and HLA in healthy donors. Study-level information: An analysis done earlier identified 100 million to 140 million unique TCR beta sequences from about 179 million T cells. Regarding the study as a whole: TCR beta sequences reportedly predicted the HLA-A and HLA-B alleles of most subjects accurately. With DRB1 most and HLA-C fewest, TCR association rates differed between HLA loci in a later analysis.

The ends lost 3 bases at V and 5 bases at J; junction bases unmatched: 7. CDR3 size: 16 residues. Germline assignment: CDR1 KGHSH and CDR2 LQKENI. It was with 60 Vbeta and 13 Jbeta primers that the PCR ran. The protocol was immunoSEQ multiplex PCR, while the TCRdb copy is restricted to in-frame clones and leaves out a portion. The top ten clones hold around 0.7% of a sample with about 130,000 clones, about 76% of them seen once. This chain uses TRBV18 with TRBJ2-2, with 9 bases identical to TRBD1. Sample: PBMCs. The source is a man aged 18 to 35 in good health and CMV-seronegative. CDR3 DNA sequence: TGTGCCAGCTCACCCGGGACAGGGAGTATGACCGGGGAGCTGTTTTTT. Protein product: CASSPGTGSMTGELFF.